This T cell receptor beta chain is drawn from a study of vaccination and CD4 T cells after COVID-19. Study summary: Sampling that followed vaccination took place a median about 75 days after dose two, within a range of 14 to 241. The stimulus for the cells was overlapping spike peptides derived from SARS-CoV-2, HCoV-NL63, HCoV-OC43 and HCoV-229E.

Cultured CD4+ T-cell DNA underwent Oncomine TCR Beta short-read sequencing. TCRdb reprocessed the PCR reads via MiXCR and lists one record per CDR3 protein. The sample yields 7,500 to 10,000 distinct CDR3 sequences, 45% to 55% seen once. Documented treatment: roughly ten-day PBMC culture with coronavirus spike peptide pools or control peptides (ViraFEST assay). Wells that each held some 2 million PBMCs were cultured with roughly 10 IU/ml IL-2 and 8.5 to 10 ug/ml peptide pools. In the case of this clonotype: The antigen is undetermined.

The sequence was obtained from a human donor who had recovered from COVID-19. The sample comprised CD4+ T cells from blood, cultured in vitro.

CDR3 bases: TGTGCCAGCAGTTACTCACAGGGGGCGGCGACTGAAGCTTTCTTT. Protein: CASSYSQGAATEAFF. The chain uses TRBV6-5 and TRBJ1-1; 9 bases are a match to TRBD1. The germline V gene encodes CDR1 MNHEY and CDR2 SVGAGI. The CDR3 is made up of 15 amino acids. V was clipped by 0 bases and J by 5 bases; unmatched bases: 4.